This TCR beta chain was obtained from a study of T cells in tuberculosis. The overall study: Within 7 days of starting treatment, or before, PBMC were stored.

TCRdb's table, derived via immunoSEQ multiplex PCR, lists solely in-frame clones and lacks some. The data contain 30,000 to 40,000 clones, roughly 94% of them singletons. Stated time point: new active TB diagnosis, blood taken before or within 7 days of starting treatment. Germline lookup yields CDR1 SGHNT and CDR2 YYREEE (reference sequence). CDR3 length: 13 residues. The germline V and J ends were trimmed by 1 base and 9 bases, with 12 bases remaining between them. The rearrangement links TRBV5-4 to TRBJ2-3; D perhaps matches TRBD1 (6 bases). The sample was PBMCs, taken at tuberculosis diagnosis. The source is an adult with tuberculosis. CDR3 sequence reads: CASSLPQGTTQYF. The DNA of the CDR3 is TGTGCCAGCAGCTTGCCACAGGGAACGACGCAGTATTTT.